This T cell receptor (beta chain) originates from a study of blood T cell repertoires in COVID-19. Study background: The origin of the acute and convalescent COVID-19 samples was the United States, Italy and Spain. T cells, B-cell-depleted T cells, or PBMCs supplied cDNA or gDNA.

In the authors' workflow: Using reference gene primer amplification, nucleated cell counts were estimated. The data were produced by immunoSEQ multiplex PCR, yet TCRdb's version contains in-frame clones alone and is incomplete. V, J and clone size are taken as reported in that table, and D and trimming were inferred from the DNA itself. The data hold about 230,000 clones, with about 83% observed a single time. V lost 7 bases to trimming and J lost 7 bases; unmatched junction nucleotides: 13. Germline-derived CDR1 and CDR2 are SGHRS and YFSETQ. The CDR3 is 14 residues long. Sequenced: peripheral blood. J is TRBJ1-1 and V is TRBV5-1; 7 bases map to TRBD1. This sequence was found in a man older than 75 with acute or convalescent COVID-19. The CDR3 sequence: CASSLQQGFGEAFF. The CDR3 DNA reads as TGCGCCAGCTCCCTCCAACAGGGGTTTGGTGAAGCTTTCTTT.